These T cell receptor beta chains were read from a single sample in a study of T cells in Graves' hyperthyroidism and ophthalmopathy. A single record per CDR3 protein comes from TCRdb applying MiXCR to the multiplex PCR reads. The repertoire holds around 700,000 distinct CDR3 sequences, roughly 20% seen once, with over 15% in the top ten. Material for sequencing was blood. These receptors all stem from a woman aged 45-60 years with Graves' hyperthyroidism that later progressed to Graves' ophthalmopathy. The CDR3 runs from the conserved cysteine through the conserved F or W.

>TRBV15
CATSSEHTEAFF
>TRBV27
CASTSRASRSPFF
>TRBV6-5
CASSYSVRHNQPQHF
>TRBV3-1
CASSQGHRDRRETQYF
>TRBV11-2
CASSFTSGDYNEQFF
>TRBV6-1
CASRSYAEAFF
>TRBV27
CASIHLRDRGTYNYGYTF
>TRBV20-1
CSAGRGGGSDEQFF
>TRBV5-1
CASSLGGSAYEQYF
>TRBV10-2
CASSEGTSEAFF
>TRBV4-2
CASSQATSGGGGGTDTQYF
>TRBV6-1
CASSEVWNEETDTQYF
>TRBV11-2
CASSTRGGGVVDTQYF
>TRBV19
CASSIKGGGELFF
>TRBV9
CASSVGSGGAGEQFF
>TRBV11-3
CASSLDPAGSSYNEQFF
>TRBV9
CASSVPGGLGELFF
>TRBV7-2
CASSQTALRHNEQFF
>TRBV3-1
CASSQERLTGSGNTIYF
>TRBV11-2
CASSFGPGLQETQYF
>TRBV12-3/TRBV12-4
CATRLGTTEAFF
>TRBV10-3
CAINERRGKETQYF
>TRBV11-2
CASSQTRVTYEQYF
>TRBV7-6
CASSHSGGAGRGGEQFF
>TRBV2
CASSGRSGGPGGYNEQFF
>TRBV7-9
CASSQDRGHSPLHF
>TRBV6-1
CASSENTSGAPAQYF
>TRBV2
CASSEAHGQGGYTF
>TRBV5-1
CASSLRGDSTYEQYF
>TRBV7-8
CASSADSWGGNEQYF
>TRBV6-1
CATTPGNTEAFF
>TRBV3-1
CASSPALAGGRVDTQYF
>TRBV12-3/TRBV12-4
CASNLDRNNYGYTF
>TRBV5-6
CASSLAASGGNEQFF
>TRBV27
CASSEDRGNTGELFF
>TRBV7-9
CASRPQGAANEKLFF